Here is one TCR beta chain with its context. The specificity of this receptor is unknown. Within one base of it there is no much larger clone, and no base qualities were kept. TCR cDNA was synthesized by 5'RACE template switching, which introduced a universal primer site and unique molecular identifiers. Priming for cDNA synthesis came from both the TCR alpha and TCR beta constant segments. Two PCR steps were used to amplify libraries, with sample barcodes and sequencing adapters being added in the second step. Libraries were sequenced on Illumina HiSeq 2500 (2x100 bp) or NovaSeq (2x150 bp). On the study's bioinformatics: Demultiplexing of reads and collapsing into UMI consensus sequences were performed with MIGEC, and V(D)J alignment was carried out with MiXCR. Using edgeR on replicate PBMC samples, clonotypes were called vaccine-responding if FDR was below 0.01 and the log2 fold change was above 5 up to day 15. CD4 or CD8 identity was assigned to each bulk clonotype according to whether the clonotype was present at higher abundance in the sequenced CD4 repertoire or the sequenced CD8 repertoire. The public reads were run again by TCRdb, first through fastp at Q25 and then through MiXCR, and only productive beta chains were kept. All rows with the same CDR3 protein become a single entry with the most common DNA and genes. The V and J calls were determined by TCRdb, not by the authors. A total of some 670,000 distinct CDR3 sequences appear in this sample, about 12% of them only once. Under 15% of the sample rests with the top ten.

The sample's treatment or condition label is to be understood as: live attenuated yellow fever vaccine strain. At each blood-draw timepoint, two biological replicates of bulk PBMCs were obtained. A standard Ficoll-Paque protocol was used to isolate PBMCs from peripheral blood. TriZol was used to extract RNA from bulk PBMCs, CD4 and CD8 fractions, and dextramer-positive and dextramer-negative fractions. The sample originates from a study of T cells after yellow fever vaccination (dated by TCRdb to 2018 to 2020). Study-wide context: The SMART-Seq v4 Ultra Low Input RNA kit was used to prepare libraries from fractions with low cell numbers. To follow T-cell clones before and after both primary and booster YFV17D yellow fever vaccination, bulk TCR alpha and beta repertoires underwent longitudinal sequencing. The cohort comprised two healthy male donors, one aged 18 to 29 and one aged 30 to 40 years. Blood samples were taken at several timepoints before and after primary and secondary immunization, and bulk PBMC replicates and cell subsets were isolated.

Overall results and qualifications from the work: A small fraction of clonotypes appeared in both the CD4 and CD8 compartments, likely as a result of convergent recombination. The study included only a couple of donors, which limits how far the findings can be generalized. After the booster, most of the clones that had expanded following primary vaccination were detected again (just under 97% of CD4 and 80% to 90% of CD8), which suggests that memory was broadly maintained. The secondary T-cell response was weaker than the primary response but faster, peaking on day 5 instead of day 15. FACS-sorted repertoires could contain abundant contaminating clonotypes from the bulk population, so computational filtering was required.

V lost 4 bases and J lost 6 bases, and the count of bases not matched to a germline gene is 4. Per the germline V gene, LGHNA is the CDR1 and YNFKEQ is the CDR2. Measured from the cysteine to the phenylalanine, the CDR3 is 15 residues long. Only CDR3 DNA remains: 45 bases, in frame from the first base. The sequence derives from a man younger than 45 who received the YFV17D yellow fever vaccine. The sample was PBMCs, taken on the day of the yellow fever booster vaccination. This chain is built from TRBV4-2 and TRBJ2-2; 11 bases in between match TRBD2. The CDR3 here reads CASSPLAGVPGELFF. At the DNA level, the sequence is TGTGCCAGCAGCCCACTAGCGGGAGTTCCCGGGGAGCTGTTTTTT.